Listed below are T cell receptor beta chains from one sample, sequenced in a study of cytomegalovirus exposure and HLA in healthy donors. TCRdb's copy holds only in-frame clones and misses some; the assay was immunoSEQ multiplex PCR. This repertoire includes approximately 120,000 clones. The sequencing input was PBMCs. These receptors came from a man in his thirties or forties in good health and CMV-seronegative. Both conserved end residues are part of each CDR3. A D gene is named only where the DNA matches it firmly.

V: TRBV25-1; J: TRBJ2-7; D: -; DNA: TGTGCCAGCTCGAACCTAGGGGCCTACGAGCAGTACTTC; CDR3: CASSNLGAYEQYF
V: TRBV10-3; J: TRBJ1-3; D: -; DNA: TGTGCCACCCAGCTCGCGGGATTTGGAAACACCATATATTTT; CDR3: CATQLAGFGNTIYF
V: TRBV14; J: TRBJ2-7; D: -; DNA: TGTGCCAGCAGCGGACCCGGGACTCTCTGGGGTACGAAGCAGTACTTC; CDR3: CASSGPGTLWGTKQYF
V: TRBV5-1; J: TRBJ1-1; D: TRBD1; DNA: TGCGCCAGCAGCGAAGTATCAGGGGGCTTGAACACTGAAGCTTTCTTT; CDR3: CASSEVSGGLNTEAFF
V: TRBV5-5; J: TRBJ2-7; D: -; DNA: TGTGCCAGCAGCTTGGGGCACTACGAGCAGTACTTC; CDR3: CASSLGHYEQYF
V: TRBV13; J: TRBJ2-7; D: -; DNA: TGTGCCAGCAGCCGTTTAACAGGGTTTTCCTACGAGCAGTACTTC; CDR3: CASSRLTGFSYEQYF
V: TRBV6-4; J: TRBJ2-3; D: TRBD2; DNA: TGTGCCAGCAGTGACTCCCCTAGCGGGAGCACAGATACGCAGTATTTT; CDR3: CASSDSPSGSTDTQYF
V: TRBV30; J: TRBJ1-2; D: -; DNA: TGTGCCTGGAGTGGGGACAATTCTAACTATGGCTACACCTTC; CDR3: CAWSGDNSNYGYTF
V: TRBV14; J: TRBJ2-2; D: -; DNA: TGTGCCAGCAGCCACCTAGCGACGAACACCGGGGAGCTGTTTTTT; CDR3: CASSHLATNTGELFF
V: TRBV4-1; J: TRBJ2-3; D: -; DNA: TGCGCCAGCAGCCTAAGCACAGATACGCAGTATTTT; CDR3: CASSLSTDTQYF
V: TRBV19; J: TRBJ2-1; D: -; DNA: TGTGCCAGTAGCCCCTCCTCCTACAATGAGCAGTTCTTC; CDR3: CASSPSSYNEQFF